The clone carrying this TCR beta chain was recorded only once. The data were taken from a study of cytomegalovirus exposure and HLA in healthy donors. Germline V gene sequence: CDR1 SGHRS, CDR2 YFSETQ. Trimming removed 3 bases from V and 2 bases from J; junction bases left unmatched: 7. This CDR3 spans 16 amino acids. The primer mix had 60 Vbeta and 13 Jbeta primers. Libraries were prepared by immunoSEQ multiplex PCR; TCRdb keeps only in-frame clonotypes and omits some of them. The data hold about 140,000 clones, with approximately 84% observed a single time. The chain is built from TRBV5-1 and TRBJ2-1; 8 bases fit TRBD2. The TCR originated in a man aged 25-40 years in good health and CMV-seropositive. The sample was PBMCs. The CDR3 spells CASSSETSAAYNEQFF. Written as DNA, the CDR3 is TGCGCCAGCAGCTCAGAGACTAGCGCTGCCTACAATGAGCAGTTCTTC. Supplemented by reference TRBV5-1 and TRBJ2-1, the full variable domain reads KAGVTQTPRYLIKTRGQQVTLSCSPISGHRSVSWYQQTPGQGLQFLFEYFSETQRNKGNFPGRFSGRQFSNSRSEMNVSTLELGDSALYLCASSSETSAAYNEQFFGPGTRLTVL.